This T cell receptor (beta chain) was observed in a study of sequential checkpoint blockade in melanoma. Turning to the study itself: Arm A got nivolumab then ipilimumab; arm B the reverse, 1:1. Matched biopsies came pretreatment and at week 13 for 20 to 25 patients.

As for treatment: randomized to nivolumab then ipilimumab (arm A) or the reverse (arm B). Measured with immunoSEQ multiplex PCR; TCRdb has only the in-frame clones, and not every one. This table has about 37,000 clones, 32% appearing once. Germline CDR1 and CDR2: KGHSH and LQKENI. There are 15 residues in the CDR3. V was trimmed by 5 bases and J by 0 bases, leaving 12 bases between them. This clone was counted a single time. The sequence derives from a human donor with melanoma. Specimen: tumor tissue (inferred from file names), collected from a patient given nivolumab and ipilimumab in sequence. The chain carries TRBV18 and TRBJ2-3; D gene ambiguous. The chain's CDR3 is CASSADVASTDTQYF. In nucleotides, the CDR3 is TGTGCCAGCTCAGCGGACGTTGCTAGCACAGATACGCAGTATTTT. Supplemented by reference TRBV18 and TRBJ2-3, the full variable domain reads NAGVMQNPRHLVRRRGQEARLRCSPMKGHSHVYWYRQLPEEGLKFMVYLQKENIIDESGMPKERFSAEFPKEGPSILRIQQVVRGDSAAYFCASSADVASTDTQYFGPGTRLTVL.